This T cell receptor beta chain was captured by sequencing in a study of blood T cell repertoires in COVID-19. The CDR3 is 13 amino acids. Trimming pared 5 bases from V and 6 bases from J, leaving 11 bases between. The protocol was immunoSEQ multiplex PCR, while the TCRdb copy is restricted to in-frame clones and leaves out a portion. In the table there are about 250,000 clones, around 89% of which are singletons. Sample: PBMCs or T cells enriched from blood (not recorded which). This TCR was recovered from a woman in her fifties or sixties who had recovered from COVID-19. The J gene is TRBJ2-1, the V gene TRBV12-3 or TRBV12-4; D might be TRBD2 (6 bases). CDR3 sequence (DNA): TGTGCCAGCAGTCCCGGGACTCTCAATGAGCAGTTCTTC. It translates to CASSPGTLNEQFF.